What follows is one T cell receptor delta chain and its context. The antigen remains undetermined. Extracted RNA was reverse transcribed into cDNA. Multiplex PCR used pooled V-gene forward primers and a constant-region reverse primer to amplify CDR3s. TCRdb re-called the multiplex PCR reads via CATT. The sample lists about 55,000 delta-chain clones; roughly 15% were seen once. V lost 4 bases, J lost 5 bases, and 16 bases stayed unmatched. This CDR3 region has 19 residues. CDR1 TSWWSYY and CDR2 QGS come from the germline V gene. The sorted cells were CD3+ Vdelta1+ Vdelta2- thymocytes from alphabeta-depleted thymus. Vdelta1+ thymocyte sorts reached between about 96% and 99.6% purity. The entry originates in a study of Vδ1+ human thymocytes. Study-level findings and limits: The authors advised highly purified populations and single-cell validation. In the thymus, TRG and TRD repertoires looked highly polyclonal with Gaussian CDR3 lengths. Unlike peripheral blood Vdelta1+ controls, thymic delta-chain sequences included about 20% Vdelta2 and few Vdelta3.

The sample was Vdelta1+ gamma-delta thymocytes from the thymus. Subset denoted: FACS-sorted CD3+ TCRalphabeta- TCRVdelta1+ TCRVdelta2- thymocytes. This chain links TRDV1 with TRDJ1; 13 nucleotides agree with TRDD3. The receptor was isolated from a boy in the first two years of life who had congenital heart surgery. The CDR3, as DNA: TGTGCTCTTGGGGCCTTCCCCGCCTACTGGGGGATACGTCCAGATAAACTCATCTTT. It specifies CALGAFPAYWGIRPDKLIF.